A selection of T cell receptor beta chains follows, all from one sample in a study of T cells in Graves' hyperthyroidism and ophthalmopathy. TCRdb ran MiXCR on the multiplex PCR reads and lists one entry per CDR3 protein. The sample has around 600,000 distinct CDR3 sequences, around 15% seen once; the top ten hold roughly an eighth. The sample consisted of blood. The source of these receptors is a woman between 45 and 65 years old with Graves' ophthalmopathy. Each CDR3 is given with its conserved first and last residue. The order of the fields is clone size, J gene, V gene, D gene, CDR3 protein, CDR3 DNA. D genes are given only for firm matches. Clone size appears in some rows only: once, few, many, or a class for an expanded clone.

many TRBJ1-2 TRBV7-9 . CASSQVNSYGYTF TGTGCCAGCAGCCAAGTTAACAGCTATGGCTACACCTTC
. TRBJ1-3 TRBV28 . CASSLYPRGGEAGNTIYF TGTGCCAGCAGTTTATACCCGCGAGGAGGGGAGGCTGGAAACACCATATATTTT
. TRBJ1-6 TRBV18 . CASSDLKGDSPLHF TGTGCCAGCTCAGACTTAAAGGGAGATTCACCCCTCCACTTT
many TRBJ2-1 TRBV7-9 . CASSLTRGRYNEQFF TGTGCCAGCAGCTTAACAAGGGGTCGATACAATGAGCAGTTCTTC
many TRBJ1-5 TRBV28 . CASSLVQYQPQHF TGTGCCAGCAGTTTGGTGCAGTACCAGCCCCAGCATTTT
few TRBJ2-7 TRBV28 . CASRSPTDVSYEQYF TGTGCCAGCCGCTCCCCCACAGATGTCTCCTACGAGCAGTACTTC
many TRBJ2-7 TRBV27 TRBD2 CASSAVAGGTYEQYF TGTGCCAGCAGTGCAGTAGCGGGAGGGACCTACGAGCAGTACTTC
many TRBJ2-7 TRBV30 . CAWRPRGRASLEQYF TGTGCCTGGCGTCCCCGGGGCAGGGCGTCCTTGGAGCAGTACTTC
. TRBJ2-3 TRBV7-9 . CASSLIGTYYSTDTQYF TGTGCCAGCAGCTTAATCGGGACTTACTATAGCACAGATACGCAGTATTTT
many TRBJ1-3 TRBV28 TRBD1 CASSLTGDGNTIYF TGTGCCAGCAGTTTAACAGGGGACGGAAACACCATATATTTT
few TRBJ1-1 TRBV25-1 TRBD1 CASSPGQSLRTEAFF TGTGCCAGCAGCCCGGGACAGAGCCTTAGGACTGAAGCTTTCTTT
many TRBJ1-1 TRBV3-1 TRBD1 CASSQEPGQGDAEAFF TGTGCCAGCAGCCAAGAACCGGGACAGGGAGACGCTGAAGCTTTCTTT
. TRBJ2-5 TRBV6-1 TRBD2 CASRRTSMETQYF TGTGCCAGCAGGAGGACTAGTATGGAGACCCAGTACTTC
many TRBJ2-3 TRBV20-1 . CSASPIEQGGVPDTQYF TGCAGTGCTAGCCCCATCGAACAGGGAGGGGTTCCAGATACGCAGTATTTT
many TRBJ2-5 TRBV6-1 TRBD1 CDSRDRVLLETQYF TGTGACAGTCGGGACAGGGTATTGTTAGAGACCCAGTACTTC
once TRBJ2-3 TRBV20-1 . CSAAHNTQYF TGCAGTGCCGCCCATAATACGCAGTATTTT
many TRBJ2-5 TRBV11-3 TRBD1 CASSLSALLDRQETQYF TGTGCCAGCAGCTTGTCAGCGTTGTTGGACAGGCAAGAGACCCAGTACTTC
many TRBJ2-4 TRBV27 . CASSPYLGGLAILAKNIQYF TGTGCCAGCAGTCCATATTTAGGGGGTCTCGCCATCCTAGCCAAAAACATTCAGTACTTC
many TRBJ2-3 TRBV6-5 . CASSYLEGEGTDTQYF TGTGCCAGCAGTTACTTGGAGGGGGAGGGCACAGATACGCAGTATTTT
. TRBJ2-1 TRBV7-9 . CASASTGQGEQFF TGTGCCAGCGCCTCAACAGGGCAGGGTGAGCAGTTCTTC
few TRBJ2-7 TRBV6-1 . CASTGGGHSSYEQYF TGTGCCAGCACCGGCGGGGGACACAGCTCCTACGAGCAGTACTTC
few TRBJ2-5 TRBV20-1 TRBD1 CSAREIWTGQETQYF TGCAGTGCTAGAGAGATATGGACAGGCCAAGAGACCCAGTACTTC
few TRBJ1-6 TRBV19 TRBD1 CASRPQGQVNSPLHF TGTGCCAGTAGACCCCAGGGACAGGTTAATTCACCCCTCCACTTT
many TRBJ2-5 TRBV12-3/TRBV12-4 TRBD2 CASSPHRLAGAETQYF TGTGCCAGCAGTCCCCACAGACTAGCGGGAGCAGAGACCCAGTACTTC
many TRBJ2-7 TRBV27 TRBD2 CASSPTTGTSGRLSYEQYF TGTGCCAGCAGTCCAACAACCGGGACTAGCGGGAGGCTCTCCTACGAGCAGTACTTC
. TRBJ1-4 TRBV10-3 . CAISDTRGRHEKLFF TGTGCCATCAGTGATACCAGGGGACGGCACGAAAAACTGTTTTTT
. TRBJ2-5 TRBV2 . CASSGLLRTETQYF TGTGCCAGCAGTGGACTTTTAAGGACAGAGACCCAGTACTTC
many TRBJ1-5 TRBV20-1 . CSARGEDPNQPQHF TGCAGTGCTAGGGGGGAGGACCCAAATCAGCCCCAGCATTTT
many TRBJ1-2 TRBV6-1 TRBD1 CASKGDRRDYGYTF TGTGCCAGCAAGGGGGACAGACGAGACTATGGCTACACCTTC
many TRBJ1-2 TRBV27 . CATRKVGYGYTF TGTGCCACCAGGAAAGTGGGCTATGGCTACACCTTC
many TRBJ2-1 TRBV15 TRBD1 CATSRDFSGQGWNEQFF TGTGCCACCAGCAGAGATTTTTCGGGACAGGGGTGGAATGAGCAGTTCTTC
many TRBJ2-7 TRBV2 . CASSESGYEQYF TGTGCCAGCAGTGAATCGGGGTACGAGCAGTACTTC
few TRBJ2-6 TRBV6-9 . CASSYGSGANVLTF TGTGCCAGCAGTTACGGCTCTGGGGCCAACGTCCTGACTTTC
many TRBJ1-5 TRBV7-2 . CASSPGVAFNQPQHF TGTGCCAGCAGCCCCGGGGTTGCCTTTAATCAGCCCCAGCATTTT
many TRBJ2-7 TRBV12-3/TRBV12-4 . CASSLDVYSYEQYF TGTGCCAGCAGTCTCGACGTCTACTCCTACGAGCAGTACTTC
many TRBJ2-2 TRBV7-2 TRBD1 CASSPGTGSTGELFF TGTGCCAGCAGTCCCGGGACAGGGTCCACCGGGGAGCTGTTTTTT
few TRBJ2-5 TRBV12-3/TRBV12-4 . CASSLSRGATQYF TGTGCCAGCAGTTTATCCCGGGGGGCGACCCAGTACTTC
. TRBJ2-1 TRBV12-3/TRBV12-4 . CASSFIAAGQFF TGTGCCAGCAGTTTTATCGCGGCAGGGCAGTTCTTC